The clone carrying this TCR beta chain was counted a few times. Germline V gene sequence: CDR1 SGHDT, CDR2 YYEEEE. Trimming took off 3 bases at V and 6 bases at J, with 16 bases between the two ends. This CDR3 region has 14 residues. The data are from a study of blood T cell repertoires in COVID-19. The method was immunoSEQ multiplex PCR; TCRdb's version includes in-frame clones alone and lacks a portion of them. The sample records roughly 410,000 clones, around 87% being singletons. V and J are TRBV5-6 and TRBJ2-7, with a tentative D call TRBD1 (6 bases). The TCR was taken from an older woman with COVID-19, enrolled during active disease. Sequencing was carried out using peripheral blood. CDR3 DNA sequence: TGTGCCAGCAGCTCCTGGGGACAATCGATCGAGCAGTACTTC. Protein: CASSSWGQSIEQYF.